This entry is about one T cell receptor beta chain. The antigen is not known. Unique molecular identifiers were incorporated into the prepared TCRbeta library. MiXCR, applied by TCRdb to the PCR reads, yields one record per CDR3 protein. The sample lists around 700,000 distinct CDR3 sequences, around 13% occurring once. This entry belongs to a study of T-cell reconstitution after alpha-beta-depleted transplantation in children. Broader study findings: A year post-transplant, T-cell counts and diversity derived mostly from newly produced T cells. Day-60 TCRbeta diversity that was high in some patients was derived from surviving recipient T cells and thymic progenitors. Reportedly, only several hundred clones from non-depleted graft cells drove alpha-beta T-cell counts at about two months.

Germline V gene lookup returns CDR1 MGHRA and CDR2 YSYEKL. V shed 0 bases and J shed 5 bases, with 11 bases lying between them. This CDR3 comprises 14 residues. V is TRBV4-1 and J is TRBJ2-7, with a tentative D call TRBD2 (6 bases). This clonotype was obtained from a girl aged 2-15 years with congenital amegakaryocytic thrombocytopenia, due to receive a stem cell transplant. Here the sequenced sample was PBMCs, taken before TCRalphabeta/CD19-depleted stem cell transplant. CDR3: CASSQEGGVDEQYF. The CDR3 DNA is TGCGCCAGCAGCCAAGAGGGCGGGGTTGACGAGCAGTACTTC.